This T cell receptor (beta chain) was identified in a study of shared clonotypes between healthy human individuals. In regard to this clone: Its antigen is currently unknown.

An assay was performed, and its level was deep. Method: immunoSEQ multiplex PCR; TCRdb's copy keeps in-frame clones and lacks some. The data hold 2 million to 2.5 million clones, with over 90% observed a single time. Overall study results and limits: Naive CD4 clonotypes were shared across a handful of donors at about 5.3%. Memory subsets had estimated richness that was generally smaller than that of naive subsets.

A CD45RA-negative memory subset and a CD45RA+ naive subset were separated from the CD4+ cells. The CDR3 runs to 17 residues. V gave up 5 bases and J gave up 8 bases, with 27 bases separating them. Germline V gene sequence: CDR1 MDHEN, CDR2 SYDVKM. This rearrangement joins TRBV28 to TRBJ1-2; a weak D match, TRBD1 (5 bases). Source material: naive CD4+ T cells from PBMCs. Subset given: CD45RA+ positively selected. The clonotype was recovered from a man aged 18 to 30 in good health. Some clones in this sample may be carry-over from other donors' samples. The CDR3 sequence is CASSLLGPRVGSVGYTF. CDR3 DNA: TGTGCCAGCAGTCTCTTGGGCCCCAGGGTTGGGTCTGTCGGCTACACCTTC.